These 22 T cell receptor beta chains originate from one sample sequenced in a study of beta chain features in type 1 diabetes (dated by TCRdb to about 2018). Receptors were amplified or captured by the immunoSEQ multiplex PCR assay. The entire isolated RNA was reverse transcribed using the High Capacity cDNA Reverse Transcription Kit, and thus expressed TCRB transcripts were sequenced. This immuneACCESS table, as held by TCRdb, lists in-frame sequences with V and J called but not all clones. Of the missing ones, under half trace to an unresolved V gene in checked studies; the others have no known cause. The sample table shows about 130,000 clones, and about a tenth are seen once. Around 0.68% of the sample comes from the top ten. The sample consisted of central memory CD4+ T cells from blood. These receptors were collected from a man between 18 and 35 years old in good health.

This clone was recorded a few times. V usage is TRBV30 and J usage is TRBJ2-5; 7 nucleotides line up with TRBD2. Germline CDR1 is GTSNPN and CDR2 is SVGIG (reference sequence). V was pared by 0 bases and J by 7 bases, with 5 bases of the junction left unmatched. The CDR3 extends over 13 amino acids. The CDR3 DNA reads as TGTGCCTGGAGTGTCCCGTCGGGGGGGACCCAGTACTTC. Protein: CAWSVPSGGTQYF.

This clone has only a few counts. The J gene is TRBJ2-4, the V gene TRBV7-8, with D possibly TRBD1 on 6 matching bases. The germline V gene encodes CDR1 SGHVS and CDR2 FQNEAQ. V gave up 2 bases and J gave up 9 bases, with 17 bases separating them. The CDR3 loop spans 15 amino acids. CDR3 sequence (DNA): TGTGCCAGCAGCTTAACCAGGGGAGAGATGGGCATTCAGTACTTC. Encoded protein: CASSLTRGEMGIQYF.

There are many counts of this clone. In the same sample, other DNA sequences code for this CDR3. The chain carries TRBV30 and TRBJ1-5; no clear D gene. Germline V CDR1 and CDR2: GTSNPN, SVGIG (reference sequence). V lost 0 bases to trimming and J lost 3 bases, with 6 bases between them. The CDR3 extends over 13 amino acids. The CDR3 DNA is TGTGCCTGGAGTGTCCAGGACAATCAGCCCCAGCATTTT. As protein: CAWSVQDNQPQHF.

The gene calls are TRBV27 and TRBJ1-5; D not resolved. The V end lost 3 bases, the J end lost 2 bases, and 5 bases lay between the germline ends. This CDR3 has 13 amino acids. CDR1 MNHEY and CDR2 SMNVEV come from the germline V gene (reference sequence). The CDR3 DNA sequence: TGTGCCAGCAGTTTTGAGGGCAATCAGCCCCAGCATTTT. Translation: CASSFEGNQPQHF.

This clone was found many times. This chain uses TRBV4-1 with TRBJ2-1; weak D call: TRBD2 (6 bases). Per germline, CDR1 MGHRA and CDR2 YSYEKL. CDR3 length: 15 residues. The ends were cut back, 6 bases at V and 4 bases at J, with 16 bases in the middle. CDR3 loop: CASRAWAGLYNEQFF. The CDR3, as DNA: TGCGCCAGCAGGGCGTGGGCGGGGCTTTACAATGAGCAGTTCTTC.

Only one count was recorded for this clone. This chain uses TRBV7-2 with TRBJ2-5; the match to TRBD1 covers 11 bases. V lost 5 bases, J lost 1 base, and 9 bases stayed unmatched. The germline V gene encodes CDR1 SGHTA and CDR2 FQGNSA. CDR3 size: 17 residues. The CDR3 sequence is CASSLPGTGGSQETQYF. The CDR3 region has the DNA TGTGCCAGCAGCCTCCCTGGGACAGGGGGTAGCCAAGAGACCCAGTACTTC.

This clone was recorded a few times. The CDR3 loop is CASSYGGVETDTQYF. CDR3 in DNA: TGCGCCAGCAGCTATGGCGGGGTTGAGACAGATACGCAGTATTTT. The gene calls are TRBV5-1 and TRBJ2-3; perhaps TRBD2 as D (6 bases). The CDR3 sequence is 15 residues long. Germline values: CDR1 SGHRS, CDR2 YFSETQ. The V and J ends lost 3 bases and 3 bases respectively, with 14 bases between them. Combining the CDR3 with reference TRBV5-1 and TRBJ2-3 gives the whole variable domain KAGVTQTPRYLIKTRGQQVTLSCSPISGHRSVSWYQQTPGQGLQFLFEYFSETQRNKGNFPGRFSGRQFSNSRSEMNVSTLELGDSALYLCASSYGGVETDTQYFGPGTRLTVL.

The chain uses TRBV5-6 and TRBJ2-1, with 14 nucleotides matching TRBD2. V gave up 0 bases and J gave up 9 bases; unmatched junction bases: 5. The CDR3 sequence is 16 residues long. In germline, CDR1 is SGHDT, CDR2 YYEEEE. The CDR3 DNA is TGTGCCAGCAGCTTGGTGACTAGCGGGGGGGTATTTGAGCAGTTCTTC. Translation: CASSLVTSGGVFEQFF. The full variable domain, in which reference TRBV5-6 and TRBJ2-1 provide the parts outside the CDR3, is DAGVTQSPTHLIKTRGQQVTLRCSPKSGHDTVSWYQQALGQGPQFIFQYYEEEERQRGNFPDRFSGHQFPNYSSELNVNALLLGDSALYLCASSLVTSGGVFEQFFGPGTRLTVL.

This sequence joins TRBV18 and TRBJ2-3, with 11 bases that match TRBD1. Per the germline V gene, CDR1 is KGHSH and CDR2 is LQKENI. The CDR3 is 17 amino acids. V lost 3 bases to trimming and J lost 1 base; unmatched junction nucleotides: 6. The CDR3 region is CASSPGQGAYGTDTQYF. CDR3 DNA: TGTGCCAGCTCACCCGGACAGGGGGCCTACGGCACAGATACGCAGTATTTT. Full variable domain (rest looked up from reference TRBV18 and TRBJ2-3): NAGVMQNPRHLVRRRGQEARLRCSPMKGHSHVYWYRQLPEEGLKFMVYLQKENIIDESGMPKERFSAEFPKEGPSILRIQQVVRGDSAAYFCASSPGQGAYGTDTQYFGPGTRLTVL.

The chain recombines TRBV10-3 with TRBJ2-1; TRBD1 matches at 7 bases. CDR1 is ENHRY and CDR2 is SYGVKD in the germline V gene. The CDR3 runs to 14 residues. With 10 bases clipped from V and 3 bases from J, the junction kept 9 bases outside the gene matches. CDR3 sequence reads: CATTGELGYNEQFF. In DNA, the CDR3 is TGTGCCACCACAGGGGAATTAGGCTACAATGAGCAGTTCTTC.

This chain's CDR3 is CASSLKHLANYGYTF. CDR3 nucleotide sequence: TGTGCCAGCAGTTTGAAACACCTAGCTAACTATGGCTACACCTTC. The gene calls are TRBV27 and TRBJ1-2; D gene unclear. The CDR3 runs to 15 residues. Between the trimmed V and J ends, which lost 3 bases and 0 bases, there was a span of 11 bases. Germline-derived CDR1 and CDR2 are MNHEY and SMNVEV (reference sequence).

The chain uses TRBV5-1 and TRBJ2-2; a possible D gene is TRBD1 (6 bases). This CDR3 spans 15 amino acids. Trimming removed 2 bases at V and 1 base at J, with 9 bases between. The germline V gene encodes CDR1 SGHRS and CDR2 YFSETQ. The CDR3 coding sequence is TGCGCCAGCAGCTTCGGACAGTTGAACACCGGGGAGCTGTTTTTT. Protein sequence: CASSFGQLNTGELFF.

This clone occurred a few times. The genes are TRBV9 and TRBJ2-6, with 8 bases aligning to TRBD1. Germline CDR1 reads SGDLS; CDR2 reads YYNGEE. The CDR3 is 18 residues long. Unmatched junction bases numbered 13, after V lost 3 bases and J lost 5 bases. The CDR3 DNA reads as TGTGCCAGCAGCGGGCGGACAGGGTTTGGGCTGAGGGCCAACGTCCTGACTTTC. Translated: CASSGRTGFGLRANVLTF.

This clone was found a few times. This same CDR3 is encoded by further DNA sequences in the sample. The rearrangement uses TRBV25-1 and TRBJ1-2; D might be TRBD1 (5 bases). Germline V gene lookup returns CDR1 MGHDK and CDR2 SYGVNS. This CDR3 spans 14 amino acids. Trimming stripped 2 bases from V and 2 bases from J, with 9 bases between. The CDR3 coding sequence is TGTGCCAGCAGTGAAGACGGGGGGAACTATGGCTACACCTTC. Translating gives CASSEDGGNYGYTF.

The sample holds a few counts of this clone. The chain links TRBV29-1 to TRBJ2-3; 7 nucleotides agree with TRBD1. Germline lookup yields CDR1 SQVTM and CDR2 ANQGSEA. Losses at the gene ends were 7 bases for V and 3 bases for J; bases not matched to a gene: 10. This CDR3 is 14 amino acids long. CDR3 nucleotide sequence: TGCAGCGCACTTAAGGGGGCGGTTACAGATACGCAGTATTTT. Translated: CSALKGAVTDTQYF.

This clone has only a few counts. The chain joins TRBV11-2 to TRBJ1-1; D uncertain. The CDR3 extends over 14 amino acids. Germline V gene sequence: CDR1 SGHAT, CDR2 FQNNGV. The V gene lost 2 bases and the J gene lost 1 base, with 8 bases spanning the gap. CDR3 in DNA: TGTGCCAGCAGCTTACAGGCGTCGAACACTGAAGCTTTCTTT. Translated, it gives CASSLQASNTEAFF. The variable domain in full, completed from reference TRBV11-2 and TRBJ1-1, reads EAGVAQSPRYKIIEKRQSVAFWCNPISGHATLYWYQQILGQGPKLLIQFQNNGVVDDSQLPKDRFSAERLKGVDSTLKIQPAKLEDSAVYLCASSLQASNTEAFFGQGTRLTVV.

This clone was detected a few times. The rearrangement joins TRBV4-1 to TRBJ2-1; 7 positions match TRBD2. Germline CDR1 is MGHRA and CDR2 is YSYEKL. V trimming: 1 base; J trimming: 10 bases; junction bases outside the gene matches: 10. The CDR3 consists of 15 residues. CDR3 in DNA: TGCGCCAGCAGCCAAGTCCCGGGGGGAGATATGGAGCAGTTCTTC. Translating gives CASSQVPGGDMEQFF.

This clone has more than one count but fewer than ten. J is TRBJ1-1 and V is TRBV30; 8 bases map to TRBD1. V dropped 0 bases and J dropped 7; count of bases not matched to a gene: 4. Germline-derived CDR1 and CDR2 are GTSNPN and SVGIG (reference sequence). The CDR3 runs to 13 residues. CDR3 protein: CAWSVQGVNEAFF. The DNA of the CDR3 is TGTGCCTGGAGTGTACAGGGGGTAAATGAAGCTTTCTTT.

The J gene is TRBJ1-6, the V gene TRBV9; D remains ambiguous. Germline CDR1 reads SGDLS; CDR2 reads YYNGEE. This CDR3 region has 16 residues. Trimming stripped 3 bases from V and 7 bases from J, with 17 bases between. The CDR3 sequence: CASSGVVRAGNSPLHF. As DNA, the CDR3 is TGTGCCAGCAGCGGAGTCGTGAGGGCGGGAAATTCACCCCTCCACTTT.

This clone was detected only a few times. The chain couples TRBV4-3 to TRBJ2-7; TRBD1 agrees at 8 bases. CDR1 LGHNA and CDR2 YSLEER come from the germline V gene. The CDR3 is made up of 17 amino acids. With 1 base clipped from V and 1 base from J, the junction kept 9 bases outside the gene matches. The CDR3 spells CASSQGLDRARSYEQYF. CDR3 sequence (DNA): TGCGCCAGCAGCCAAGGGTTGGACAGGGCAAGGTCCTACGAGCAGTACTTC.

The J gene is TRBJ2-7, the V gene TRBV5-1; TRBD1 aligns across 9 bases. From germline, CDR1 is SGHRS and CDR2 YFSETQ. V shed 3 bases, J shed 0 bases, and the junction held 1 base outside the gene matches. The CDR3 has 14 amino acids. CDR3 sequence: CASSWTGDSYEQYF. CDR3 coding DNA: TGCGCCAGCAGCTGGACAGGGGACTCCTACGAGCAGTACTTC.

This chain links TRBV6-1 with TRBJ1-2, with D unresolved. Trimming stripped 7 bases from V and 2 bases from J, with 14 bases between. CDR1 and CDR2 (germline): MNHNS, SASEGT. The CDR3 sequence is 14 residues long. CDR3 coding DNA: TGTGCCAGCAACGCCGAGCTAATAAACTATGGCTACACCTTC. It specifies CASNAELINYGYTF.